The rows below give T cell receptor beta chains drawn from one sample of a study of T cell responses to AZD1222 COVID-19 vaccine. Libraries were prepared by immunoSEQ multiplex PCR; TCRdb keeps only in-frame clonotypes and omits some of them. Among around 110,000 clones listed, about 92% were seen once. The material sequenced was peripheral blood, taken on day 0 of AZD1222 vaccination. The receptors derive from an adult in good health. CDR3s include the opening cysteine and the closing phenylalanine or tryptophan. Fields, in order: J gene, clone size, D gene, V gene, CDR3 DNA, CDR3 protein. A D gene is named only where the DNA matches it firmly. Some rows mark clone size as missing; the rest say once, few, many or name a class of expanded clone.

>TRBJ1-2|-|TRBD1|TRBV28
TGTGCCAGCAGTTCCCACGGACAGGGGGTCTATGGCTACACCTTC
CASSSHGQGVYGYTF
>TRBJ2-7|-|TRBD1|TRBV27
TGTGCCAGCAGTTTATCTATCGGGACAGGGAGACACGAGCAGTACTTC
CASSLSIGTGRHEQYF
>TRBJ2-1|-|-|TRBV3-1/TRBV3-2
TGTGCCAGCAGCCAAGTCCACTGGAGTGAGCAGTTCTTC
CASSQVHWSEQFF
>TRBJ2-3|-|TRBD1|TRBV27
TGTGCCAGCAGTTTGCTACTCCCGGGACAGGGGGCAACAGATACGCAGTATTTT
CASSLLLPGQGATDTQYF
>TRBJ2-1|-|-|TRBV5-1
TGCGCCAGCAGCTTAGAAGGACAGATCTACAATGAGCAGTTCTTC
CASSLEGQIYNEQFF
>TRBJ2-5|-|TRBD1|TRBV27
TGTGCCAGCAGGCCCGGGACAGGGGGCCAGACGTACCAAGAGACCCAGTACTTC
CASRPGTGGQTYQETQYF
>TRBJ1-2|once|TRBD1|TRBV18
TGTGCCAGCTCATCGGGACAGGGGGCTGGCGGCTACACCTTC
CASSSGQGAGGYTF
>TRBJ2-1|-|-|TRBV5-6
TGTGCCAGCAGCAGATACCGGGACCCAGATACCCATGAGCAGTTCTTC
CASSRYRDPDTHEQFF
>TRBJ1-2|once|TRBD1|TRBV6-5
TGTGCCAGCAGCCGACCCGACAGGGCAGGCTACACCTTC
CASSRPDRAGYTF
>TRBJ1-1|-|-|TRBV19
TGTGCCAGTAGTCTAGTCGGGGACGCCGAAGCTTTCTTT
CASSLVGDAEAFF
>TRBJ1-2|-|-|TRBV27
TGTGCCAGCAGTTTCATACTTGGGCCGAACTATGGCTACACCTTC
CASSFILGPNYGYTF
>TRBJ2-1|-|-|TRBV9
TGTGCCAGCAGCGTAGGGGGAGGATCCTACAATGAGCAGTTCTTC
CASSVGGGSYNEQFF
>TRBJ2-3|-|TRBD2|TRBV30
TGTGCCTGGACTAGCGGGACTAGCACAGATACGCAGTATTTT
CAWTSGTSTDTQYF
>TRBJ2-7|-|TRBD1|TRBV28
TGTGCCAGCACCGAGGGGGACAGATACTCCTACGAGCAGTACTTC
CASTEGDRYSYEQYF
>TRBJ1-5|-|TRBD1|TRBV6-6
TGTGCCAGCAGTTACCGACAGGGGTATCAGCCCCAGCATTTT
CASSYRQGYQPQHF
>TRBJ1-4|-|-|TRBV6-6
TGTGCCAGCAGTACCTTACTTAATGAAAAACTGTTTTTT
CASSTLLNEKLFF
>TRBJ1-2|-|-|TRBV19
TGTGCCAGTGGCACCGGGACACAATATGGCTACACCTTC
CASGTGTQYGYTF
>TRBJ1-2|-|-|TRBV9
TGTGCCAGCAGCGCCCCGGGACAAAGGTCGTATGGCTACACCTTC
CASSAPGQRSYGYTF
>TRBJ2-5|-|-|TRBV5-4
TGTGCCAGCAGCTTGGAAGTGTCGGATCAAGAGACCCAGTACTTC
CASSLEVSDQETQYF
>TRBJ2-1|-|-|TRBV6-5
TGTGCCAGCAGGAGATCCAATGAGCAGTTCTTC
CASRRSNEQFF
>TRBJ1-6|-|TRBD1|TRBV27
TGTGCCAGCAGTCGCCGGGACAGGGATAATTCACCCCTCCACTTT
CASSRRDRDNSPLHF
>TRBJ2-1|-|TRBD2|TRBV24-1
TGTGCCACCAGTGATTTGCCCGGGAGGGCCTACAATGAGCAGTTCTTC
CATSDLPGRAYNEQFF
>TRBJ2-1|-|TRBD2|TRBV5-4
TGTGCCAGCAGCCCTACTAGCGCCGGCCACAATGAGCAGTTCTTC
CASSPTSAGHNEQFF
>TRBJ2-5|-|-|TRBV20-1
TGCAGTGCTAGTGAAGAAGAGACCCAGTACTTC
CSASEEETQYF
>TRBJ1-1|-|-|TRBV28
TGTGCCAGCAGCCGTACAGGGTATGAAGCTTTCTTT
CASSRTGYEAFF
>TRBJ2-5|-|-|TRBV7-9
TGTGCCAGCAGCTTAGATCTGGGAGAGACCCAGTACTTC
CASSLDLGETQYF
>TRBJ1-4|-|-|TRBV28
TGTGCCAGCAAGTTGGGAAGAACTAATGAAAAACTGTTTTTT
CASKLGRTNEKLFF
>TRBJ2-2|few|-|TRBV10-1
TGCGCCAGCAGCTTGGGCACCGGGGAGCTGTTTTTT
CASSLGTGELFF
>TRBJ2-5|few|-|TRBV11-2
TGTGCCAGCAGCCCCATGGAGGGTGCGGAGACCCAGTACTTC
CASSPMEGAETQYF
>TRBJ1-1|-|-|TRBV4-1
TGCGCCAGCAGCACACAGGGAATCAACACTGAAGCTTTCTTT
CASSTQGINTEAFF
>TRBJ1-6|few|-|TRBV3-1/TRBV3-2
TGTGCCAGCAGCGGCCAAATCTATAATTCACCCCTCCACTTT
CASSGQIYNSPLHF